The clone carrying this TCR beta chain was observed a single time. Its antigen is as yet unknown. Every one of the donors was a Caucasian adult that lived in Nashville, Tennessee. Profiling relied on immunoSEQ multiplex PCR, and the TCRdb table lists in-frame clones only, not all of them. The sample yields more than 550,000 clones, around 90% seen once. The data derive from a study of shared clonotypes between healthy human individuals. Trimming took 5 bases from V and 4 from J, leaving 23 bases between them. CDR3 length: 18 residues. The germline V gene encodes CDR1 LNHDA and CDR2 SQIVND (reference sequence). General study findings and limits: Shared clonotypes across all four donors exceeded non-shared ones in generation probability. Across a handful of donors, naive CD4 shared around 5.1%, naive CD8 more than 3%, memory CD4 2% to 2.5%, memory CD8 about 0.38%.

The J gene is TRBJ1-4, the V gene TRBV19, with D perhaps matching TRBD1 (5 bases). The TCR comes from a man between 18 and 35 years old in good health. Some clones in this sample may be carry-over from other donors' samples. Sequenced sample: memory CD8+ T cells from PBMCs. Stated subset: CD45RO+ cells pooled with CCR7-negative TemRA cells. This CDR3 is CASSPLYVGDPFNEKLFF. DNA for the CDR3: TGTGCCAGTAGTCCTCTATACGTGGGGGACCCATTTAATGAAAAACTGTTTTTT.